This entry lists 22 T cell receptor beta chains sequenced from one sample in a study of blood T cell repertoires in COVID-19. Measured with immunoSEQ multiplex PCR; TCRdb has only the in-frame clones, and not every one. The sample holds about 140,000 clones, more than 75% seen once. Sequencing was done on a sample of peripheral blood. These receptors came from a man in his sixties who had recovered from COVID-19.

This sequence joins TRBV12-3 or TRBV12-4 and TRBJ1-1; D is perhaps TRBD1 (5 bases). The V end was cut by 4 bases, the J end by 11 bases, with 17 bases between. The CDR3 is 13 amino acids. CDR3 protein: CASSSRGMAGAFF. The CDR3 DNA reads as TGTGCCAGCAGTTCCCGGGGGATGGCAGGGGCTTTCTTT.

This clone appeared a single time. The chain couples TRBV23-1 to TRBJ2-2; 10 nucleotides align to TRBD2. TRBV23-1 is an ORF for which the function is uncertain. V lost 2 bases and J lost 0; bases outside the gene matches: 6. There are 18 residues in the CDR3. DNA for the CDR3: TGCGCCAGCAGTCAAGAAGGTAGCGGGGGGCCGAACACCGGGGAGCTGTTTTTT. As protein: CASSQEGSGGPNTGELFF.

The V gene is TRBV12-3 or TRBV12-4, the J gene TRBJ2-5; no definite D call. The V gene lost 3 bases and the J gene lost 1 base, with 6 bases spanning the gap. There are 13 residues in the CDR3. CDR3: CASSLSSQETQYF. CDR3 DNA: TGTGCCAGCAGTTTGTCCTCCCAAGAGACCCAGTACTTC.

This clone showed up just a few times. The chain uses TRBV12-3 or TRBV12-4 and TRBJ2-1; D is uncertain. This CDR3 is 13 amino acids long. The V and J ends lost 5 bases and 4 bases respectively, with 9 bases between them. CDR3 region: CASSRAIYNEQFF. The CDR3 nucleotides read TGTGCCAGCAGTCGCGCGATATACAATGAGCAGTTCTTC.

The V call is TRBV6-2 or TRBV6-3, the J call TRBJ2-5; a possible D gene is TRBD2 (5 bases). Trimming took off 6 bases at V and 2 bases at J, with 13 bases between the two ends. Germline V gene lookup returns CDR1 MNHEY and CDR2 SVGEGT. The CDR3 spans 14 residues. The CDR3, as DNA: TGTGCCAGCAGCCATAAACTAGTTCAAGAGACCCAGTACTTC. Amino acid sequence: CASSHKLVQETQYF.

The rearrangement uses TRBV11-3 and TRBJ2-2; D might be TRBD1 (6 bases). The CDR3 length is 14 residues. The V gene lost 6 bases and the J gene lost 5 bases, with 13 bases spanning the gap. The V gene's germline CDR1 is SGHNT and CDR2 YENEEA. CDR3 loop: CASSPGTPTGELFF. The CDR3 DNA sequence: TGTGCCAGCAGTCCCGGGACACCTACCGGGGAGCTGTTTTTT.

Only a few counts were recorded for this clone. The chain combines TRBV30 with TRBJ2-5, with 8 bases aligning to TRBD1. The CDR3 length is 13 residues. The trim removed 5 bases at V and 5 bases at J, leaving 7 bases unmatched. Germline values: CDR1 GTSNPN, CDR2 SVGIG (reference sequence). CDR3 sequence reads: CAWAPGGAETQYF. The CDR3 nucleotides read TGTGCCTGGGCCCCAGGGGGCGCGGAGACCCAGTACTTC.

The V gene is TRBV9, the J gene TRBJ1-4, with D possibly being TRBD1 (6 bases). The CDR3 has 13 amino acids. Germline CDR1 is SGDLS and CDR2 is YYNGEE. Trimming took off 0 bases at V and 12 bases at J, with 12 bases between the two ends. The DNA of the CDR3 is TGTGCCAGCAGCGTAGGGCAGGGGAGGGAACTGTTTTTT. This translates into CASSVGQGRELFF.

There are a few counts of this clone. The chain has TRBV6-5 and TRBJ2-4, with a weak D call TRBD2 (6 bases). Looked up from germline, CDR1 is MNHEY and CDR2 is SVGAGI. Trimming took off 8 bases at V and 8 bases at J, with 19 bases between the two ends. This CDR3 is 14 amino acids long. The CDR3 sequence is CASGGVGGADIQYF. Written as DNA, the CDR3 is TGTGCCAGCGGCGGCGTAGGAGGGGCGGACATTCAGTACTTC.

The genes are TRBV7-2 and TRBJ1-1; D gene unclear. CDR3 length: 14 amino acids. The germline V gene encodes CDR1 SGHTA and CDR2 FQGNSA. Deletions cut 6 bases from V and 3 bases from J, with 14 bases between. The CDR3: CASRTNSGDTEAFF. CDR3 DNA sequence: TGTGCCAGCAGAACTAATAGCGGGGACACTGAAGCTTTCTTT.

The chain is built from TRBV4-2 and TRBJ2-3, with TRBD2 matching 9 bases. Germline-derived CDR1 and CDR2 are LGHNA and YNFKEQ. V trimming: 1 base; J trimming: 1 base; junction bases outside the gene matches: 9. The CDR3 is 18 residues long. CDR3 nucleotide sequence: TGTGCCAGCAGCCAAGCGGCGGGAGGGGTGCAGCGCACAGATACGCAGTATTTT. Protein sequence: CASSQAAGGVQRTDTQYF.

This clone was detected only once. This sequence joins TRBV5-1 and TRBJ2-7; no reliable D call. Germline V gene sequence: CDR1 SGHRS, CDR2 YFSETQ. Trimming removed 4 bases from V and 7 bases from J, with 15 bases in between. The CDR3 spans 13 residues. The CDR3 is CASSPSSPQEQYF. The CDR3 DNA sequence: TGCGCCAGCAGCCCCTCGTCCCCACAGGAGCAGTACTTC.

This clone was picked up a small number of times. The CDR3 here is CASSYSPGGEKLFF. CDR3 in DNA: TGTGCCAGCAGTTACTCCCCAGGTGGGGAGAAACTGTTTTTT. This chain uses TRBV6-5 with TRBJ1-4; D uncertain. V lost 0 bases to trimming and J lost 11 bases, with 13 bases between them. CDR1 and CDR2 from the germline V gene are MNHEY and SVGAGI. CDR3 length: 14 residues.

The V and J genes are TRBV6-5 and TRBJ2-1; TRBD1 aligns across 7 bases. This CDR3 comprises 12 residues. J was trimmed by 6 bases and V by 8 bases; bases with no gene match: 4. CDR1 is MNHEY, CDR2 SVGAGI, per germline. Written as DNA, the CDR3 is TGTGCCAGCCGATCAGGGGGCAATGAGCAGTTCTTC. Encoded protein: CASRSGGNEQFF.

This clone was seen a few times. V usage is TRBV4-2 and J usage is TRBJ2-2; TRBD2 might be the D (6 bases). Trimming took 0 bases from V and 4 from J, leaving 6 bases between them. This CDR3 is built from 14 residues. The germline V gene encodes CDR1 LGHNA and CDR2 YNFKEQ. In DNA, the CDR3 is TGTGCCAGCAGCCAAGAGGGGGGCACCGGGGAGCTGTTTTTT. The encoded protein is CASSQEGGTGELFF.

The V call is TRBV12-3 or TRBV12-4, the J call TRBJ2-7, with a tentative D call TRBD1 (6 bases). This CDR3 spans 12 amino acids. The germline V and J ends were trimmed by 7 bases and 6 bases, with 13 bases remaining between them. CDR3 in amino acids: CASTASGAEQYF. The CDR3 DNA is TGTGCCAGCACTGCATCAGGGGCCGAGCAGTACTTC.

The CDR3 DNA is TGCAGCGCCGCTAGGACGGGGACTAATGAAAAACTGTTTTTT. Its translation: CSAARTGTNEKLFF. The chain couples TRBV29-1 to TRBJ1-4; D gene unclear. From germline, CDR1 is SQVTM and CDR2 ANQGSEA. V lost 7 bases to trimming and J lost 2 bases, with 14 bases between them. There are 14 residues in the CDR3.

About this clone itself: A junction boundary mismatches the germline segment, possibly from a read error. As DNA, the CDR3 is TGTGCCAGCAGCCTAGGAGGGGGAGTCCGGAATGAGCAGTTCTTC. It is translated as CASSLGGGVRNEQFF. This chain uses TRBV13 with TRBJ2-1; TRBD1 or TRBD2 may be the D gene (6 bases each). The germline gives CDR1 PRHDT, CDR2 FYEKMQ (reference sequence). This CDR3 is 15 amino acids long.

The chain uses TRBV5-4 and TRBJ2-4; 16 nucleotides match TRBD2. The V segment lost 5 bases and the J segment 6 bases; nucleotides outside the gene matches: 5. The CDR3 contains 16 residues. Germline lookup yields CDR1 SGHNT and CDR2 YYREEE (reference sequence). CDR3 residues: CASSPGLAGGRNIQYF. The CDR3 nucleotides are TGTGCCAGCAGTCCGGGACTAGCGGGGGGGAGAAACATTCAGTACTTC.

This clone has ten or more counts. The V call is TRBV1, the J call TRBJ2-1; the tabulated D call, TRBD2, remains unverified against the DNA. TRBV1 is given as a pseudogene. There are 11 residues in the CDR3. Written as DNA, the CDR3 is TGCACCAGCAGCCCTAGAGAGGAGCAGTTCTTC. Translation gives CTSSPREEQFF.

The rearrangement joins TRBV28 to TRBJ1-4; D possibly corresponds to TRBD1 (5 bases). V was clipped by 5 bases and J by 8 bases, with 12 bases between them. The germline gives CDR1 MDHEN, CDR2 SYDVKM. This CDR3 contains 13 residues. CDR3 loop: CASSRGVDEKLFF. CDR3 sequence (DNA): TGTGCCAGCAGTCGGGGGGTGGACGAAAAACTGTTTTTT.

In this sample, this clone turned up a few times. The chain combines TRBV3-1 (or the pseudogene TRBV3-2) with TRBJ2-7; D is possibly TRBD2 (6 bases). Trimming cost V 8 bases and J 12 bases, with 14 bases left between them. The germline CDR1 and CDR2 sequences are LGHDT and YNNKEL (reference sequence). The CDR3 consists of 10 residues. CDR3: CASGDFFLYF. The DNA for the CDR3 is TGTGCCAGCGGGGACTTTTTTCTGTACTTC.